A single sample gave rise to the 8 T cell receptor beta chains below, sequenced in a study of T-cell reconstitution after alpha-beta-depleted transplantation in children. Molecular barcoding with unique molecular identifiers was used for the TCRbeta library. One entry per CDR3 protein results from TCRdb running MiXCR on the PCR reads. The sample holds 150,000 to 200,000 distinct CDR3 sequences, less than 8% seen once. The starting material was PBMCs from the stem cell graft donor, obtained from the stem cell graft. Receptors were obtained from a human donor who donated a stem cell graft to a child with Wiskott-Aldrich syndrome.

This clonotype was recorded at least ten times. The V and J genes are TRBV28 and TRBJ2-7; TRBD1 or TRBD2 may be the D gene (6 bases each). Trimming cost V 6 bases and J 3 bases, with 27 bases left between them. The CDR3 is made up of 18 amino acids. CDR1 is MDHEN and CDR2 is SYDVKM in the germline V gene. The CDR3 protein is CASSYATGATHVGYEQYF. The CDR3 nucleotides are TGTGCCAGCAGCTATGCTACGGGGGCGACCCATGTTGGCTACGAGCAGTACTTC.

Ten or more counts support this clonotype. The chain carries TRBV7-9 and TRBJ1-1; D uncertain. Trimming took 6 bases from V and 3 from J, leaving 23 bases between them. CDR1 and CDR2 from the germline V gene are SEHNR and FQNEAQ (reference sequence). The CDR3 sequence is 17 residues long. CDR3 region: CASRPSPRVEKDTEAFF. For the CDR3, the DNA is TGTGCCAGCAGACCCTCTCCGCGGGTGGAGAAGGACACTGAAGCTTTCTTT.

The genes are TRBV7-8 and TRBJ1-2, with TRBD1 as a possible D gene (6 bases). This CDR3 has 15 residues. Per the germline V gene, CDR1 is SGHVS and CDR2 is FQNEAQ. The V end lost 5 bases, the J end lost 5 bases, and 18 bases lay between the germline ends. This CDR3 is CASSTEGHPRYGYTF. CDR3 nucleotide sequence: TGTGCCAGCAGCACCGAGGGACATCCTCGGTATGGCTACACCTTC.

There are many counts of this clonotype. J is TRBJ1-1 and V is TRBV5-1, with no clear D. Deletions cut 5 bases from V and 4 bases from J, with 12 bases between. This CDR3 is built from 13 residues. Germline loops: CDR1 SGHRS, CDR2 YFSETQ. This CDR3 is CASRLTDITEAFF. The CDR3 nucleotides read TGCGCCAGCAGACTCACGGATATCACTGAAGCTTTCTTT.

Details on this clonotype: A much larger clone is a single base away; this may be a read error. This chain connects TRBV20-1 to TRBJ2-1; the match to TRBD2 covers 14 bases. The CDR3 sequence is 15 residues long. CDR1 DFQATT and CDR2 SNEGSKA come from the germline V gene (reference sequence). Germline trimming cut 3 bases from V and 3 bases from J; bases unmatched to any gene: 1. The CDR3 here is CSASGLAGGYNEQFF. CDR3 DNA sequence: TGCAGTGCTAGTGGACTAGCGGGAGGCTACAATGAGCAGTTCTTC.

Written as DNA, the CDR3 is TGCGCCAGCAGCCAAACAGGGACCGCCTACACTGAAGCTTTCTTT. This gives the protein CASSQTGTAYTEAFF. The chain uses TRBV4-1 and TRBJ1-1; a possible D gene is TRBD1 (6 bases). The CDR3 covers 15 residues. V shed 2 bases and J shed 3 bases, with 13 bases lying between them. Germline values: CDR1 MGHRA, CDR2 YSYEKL.

The table lists this clonotype with many counts. The V call is TRBV6-6, the J call TRBJ2-3, with TRBD1 identical over 7 bases. Germline loops: CDR1 MNHNY, CDR2 SVGAGI (reference sequence). The CDR3 has 13 residues. V lost 5 bases and J lost 5; bases outside the gene matches: 4. CDR3: CASSRQGQDTQYF. CDR3 coding DNA: TGTGCCAGCAGTAGACAGGGACAAGATACGCAGTATTTT.

There are many counts of this clonotype. The chain has TRBV5-1 and TRBJ2-2, with 9 bases aligning to TRBD2. CDR3 length equals 17 residues. Trimming cost V 3 bases and J 2 bases; bases outside gene matches: 8. Germline CDR1 and CDR2: SGHRS and YFSETQ. In DNA, the CDR3 is TGCGCCAGCAGCTCACACCTGACTAGCGGCAACACCGGGGAGCTGTTTTTT. Amino acids: CASSSHLTSGNTGELFF. The full variable domain, in which reference TRBV5-1 and TRBJ2-2 provide the parts outside the CDR3, is KAGVTQTPRYLIKTRGQQVTLSCSPISGHRSVSWYQQTPGQGLQFLFEYFSETQRNKGNFPGRFSGRQFSNSRSEMNVSTLELGDSALYLCASSSHLTSGNTGELFFGEGSRLTVL.